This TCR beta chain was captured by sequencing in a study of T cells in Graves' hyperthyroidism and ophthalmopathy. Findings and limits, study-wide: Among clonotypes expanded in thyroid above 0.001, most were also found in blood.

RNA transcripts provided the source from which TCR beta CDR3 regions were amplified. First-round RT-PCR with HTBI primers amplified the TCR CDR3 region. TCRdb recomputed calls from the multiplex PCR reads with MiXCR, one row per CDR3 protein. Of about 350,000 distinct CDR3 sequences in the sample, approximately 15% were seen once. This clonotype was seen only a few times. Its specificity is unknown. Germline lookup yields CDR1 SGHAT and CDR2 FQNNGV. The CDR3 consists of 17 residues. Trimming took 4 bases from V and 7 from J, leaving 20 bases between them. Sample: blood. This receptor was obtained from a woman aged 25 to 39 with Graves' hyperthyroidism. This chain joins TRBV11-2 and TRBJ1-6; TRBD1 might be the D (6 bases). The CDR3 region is CASSSLFRGGPNSPLHF. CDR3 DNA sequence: TGTGCCAGCAGCTCTCTGTTTCGGGGGGGCCCAAATTCACCCCTCCACTTT.